The T cell receptor beta chain under discussion was sequenced for a study of identical twins. The study's findings and limits: Twin-shared out-of-frame alpha sequences were enriched for low generation probability. Weaker excess twin sharing was observed in beta out-of-frame sequences.

TCRdb processed the 5' RACE reads anew with MiXCR; each CDR3 protein has one entry. The sample includes some 460,000 distinct CDR3 sequences, 12% to 15% of them seen just once. This clonotype was detected ten times or more. No antigen is known for it. Separately, the same data were catalogued under a study of yellow fever vaccine responses in identical twins. As reported in that work: Twins' vaccine T cell response reportedly gave the appearance of partial convergence and partial personalization.

The receptor's source is a woman between 18 and 30 years old in good health. Sequenced input: CD4+ T cells sorted from blood.

CDR3 DNA sequence: TGCGCCAGCAGCTTGGGAATGAACACTGAAGCTTTCTTT. This sequence encodes CASSLGMNTEAFF. V usage is TRBV5-1 and J usage is TRBJ1-1; D ambiguous. This CDR3 has 13 residues. Germline V CDR1 and CDR2: SGHRS, YFSETQ. V was cut by 0 bases and J by 0 bases, with 3 bases left in between.